Detailed here is one TCR beta chain. These data are taken from a study of blood T cell repertoires in COVID-19. Study summary: T cells, B-cell-depleted T cells, or PBMCs supplied cDNA or gDNA.

CDR3 size: 16 residues. The germline V and J ends were trimmed by 0 bases and 0 bases, with 8 bases remaining between them. Germline CDR1 reads SGHTA; CDR2 reads FQGNSA. The table came from immunoSEQ multiplex PCR; TCRdb's copy has only in-frame clones and leaves some out. The sample lists 180,000 or so clones, 88% occurring once. The chain joins TRBV7-2 to TRBJ1-4, with unresolved D. The clonotype comes from a woman aged 30 to 39 with acute or convalescent COVID-19. Sequenced input: peripheral blood. CDR3 coding DNA: TGTGCCAGCAGCTTAGCGGCGGGTGCAACTAATGAAAAACTGTTTTTT. Translation gives CASSLAAGATNEKLFF.